A selection of T cell receptor beta chains follows, all from one sample in a study of response to subunit inactivated influenza vaccine. MiXCR was run by TCRdb on the RT-PCR reads, yielding one entry per CDR3 protein. The sample consists of 650,000 to 800,000 distinct CDR3 sequences, about 15% of them appearing once. The material was PBMCs from blood, obtained approximately 15 days before vaccination. The receptors stem from a man aged 45-60 years who received an inactivated influenza vaccine. CDR3s leave out the opening cysteine and the closing phenylalanine or tryptophan. The order of the fields is CDR3 length, V gene, J gene, CDR3 protein.

13	TRBV7-9	TRBJ1-4	ASSSPGMSNEKLF
12	TRBV20-1	TRBJ2-4	SARVGPSGSGQY
8	TRBV29-1	TRBJ1-2	SGGDNGYT
13	TRBV3-1	TRBJ2-1	ASSPLAQAYNEQF
14	TRBV12-3/TRBV12-4	TRBJ1-5	ASSLGGRARRQPQH
13	TRBV6-5	TRBJ2-1	ASSYGVAGYNEQF
12	TRBV10-3	TRBJ2-7	AIIPEETGGEQY
11	TRBV10-3	TRBJ1-1	AISGQGNTEAF
16	TRBV3-1	TRBJ2-1	ASSQDHAYRVLYNEQF
12	TRBV5-1	TRBJ1-5	ASSDGGFNQPQH
9	TRBV2	TRBJ2-2	AGARTGELF
12	TRBV7-3	TRBJ2-1	ASSYRLSQGEQF
11	TRBV20-1	TRBJ2-5	SARGQRTETQY
15	TRBV7-9	TRBJ2-6	ASSHRKGPSGANVLT
15	TRBV20-1	TRBJ2-4	SATPIDPGQGADIQY
14	TRBV4-2	TRBJ2-5	ASSQVSGGPQETQY
14	TRBV3-1	TRBJ2-5	ASSQDWASGSETQY
13	TRBV28	TRBJ2-7	ASSLAGTHSNEQY
14	TRBV12-3/TRBV12-4	TRBJ1-5	ASSRGTVYSNQPQH
13	TRBV20-1	TRBJ2-3	SAPPLIGGTDTQY
14	TRBV11-1	TRBJ1-6	ASSSGQRLYNSPLH
13	TRBV20-1	TRBJ2-2	SARGGQGNTGELF
12	TRBV5-6	TRBJ1-2	ASSPNGGSYGYT
11	TRBV9	TRBJ2-5	ASSELGGETQY
13	TRBV5-1	TRBJ2-7	ASRETSGRAYEQY
14	TRBV3-1	TRBJ1-1	ASSPRGQGKSFEAF
18	TRBV4-3	TRBJ2-2	ASSRGTATLTSPNTGELF
12	TRBV28	TRBJ2-1	ASSLGLLGHEQF
14	TRBV5-1	TRBJ2-5	ASSFYQGSGSETQY
12	TRBV19	TRBJ1-5	ASRWRAGNQPQH